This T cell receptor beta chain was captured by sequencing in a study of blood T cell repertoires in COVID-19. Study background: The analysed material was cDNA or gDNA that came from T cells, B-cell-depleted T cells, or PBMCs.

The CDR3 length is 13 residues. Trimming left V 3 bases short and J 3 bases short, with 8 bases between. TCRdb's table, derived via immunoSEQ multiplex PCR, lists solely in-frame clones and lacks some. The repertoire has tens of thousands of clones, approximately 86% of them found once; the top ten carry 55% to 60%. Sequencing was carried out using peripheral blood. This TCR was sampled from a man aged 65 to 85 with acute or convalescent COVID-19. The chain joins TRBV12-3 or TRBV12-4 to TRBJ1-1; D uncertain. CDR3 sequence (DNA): TGTGCCAGCAGTTTTATAGAGGACACTGAAGCTTTCTTT. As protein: CASSFIEDTEAFF.